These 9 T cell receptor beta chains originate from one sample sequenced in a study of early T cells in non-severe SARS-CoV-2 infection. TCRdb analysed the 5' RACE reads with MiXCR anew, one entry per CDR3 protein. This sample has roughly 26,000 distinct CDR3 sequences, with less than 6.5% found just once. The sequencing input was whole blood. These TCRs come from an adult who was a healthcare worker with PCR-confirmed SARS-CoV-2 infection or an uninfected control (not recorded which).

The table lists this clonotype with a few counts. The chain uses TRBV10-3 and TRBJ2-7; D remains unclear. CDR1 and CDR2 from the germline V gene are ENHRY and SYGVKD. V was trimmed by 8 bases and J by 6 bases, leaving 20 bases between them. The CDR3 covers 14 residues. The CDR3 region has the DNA TGTGCCATCCGTCTCTCCTTAGGAGAGTCCGAGCAGTACTTC. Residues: CAIRLSLGESEQYF.

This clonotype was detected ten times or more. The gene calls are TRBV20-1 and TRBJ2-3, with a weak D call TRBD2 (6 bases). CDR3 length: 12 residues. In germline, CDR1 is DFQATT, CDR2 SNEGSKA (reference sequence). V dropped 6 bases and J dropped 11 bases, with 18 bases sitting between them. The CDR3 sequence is CSAADAGLRQYF. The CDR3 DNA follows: TGCAGTGCGGCAGACGCGGGGCTGAGGCAGTATTTT.

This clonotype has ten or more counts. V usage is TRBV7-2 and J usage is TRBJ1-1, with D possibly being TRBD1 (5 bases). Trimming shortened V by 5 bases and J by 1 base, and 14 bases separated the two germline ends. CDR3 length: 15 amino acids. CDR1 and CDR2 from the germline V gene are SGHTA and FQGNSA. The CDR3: CASSPGGVRNTEAFF. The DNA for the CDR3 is TGTGCCAGCAGCCCCGGAGGGGTACGGAACACTGAAGCTTTCTTT.

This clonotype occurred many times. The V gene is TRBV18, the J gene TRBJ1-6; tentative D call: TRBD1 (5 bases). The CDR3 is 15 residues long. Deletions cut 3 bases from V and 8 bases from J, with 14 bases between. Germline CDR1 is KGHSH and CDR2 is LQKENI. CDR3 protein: CASSPQGPVDSPLHF. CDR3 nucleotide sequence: TGTGCCAGCTCACCCCAGGGCCCGGTGGATTCACCCCTCCACTTT.

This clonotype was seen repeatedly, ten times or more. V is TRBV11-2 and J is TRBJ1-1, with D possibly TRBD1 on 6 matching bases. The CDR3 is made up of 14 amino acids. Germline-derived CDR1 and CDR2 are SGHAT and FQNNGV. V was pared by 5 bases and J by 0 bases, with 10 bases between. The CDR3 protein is CASSPDRMNTEAFF. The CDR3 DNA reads TGTGCCAGCAGCCCAGACAGGATGAACACTGAAGCTTTCTTT.

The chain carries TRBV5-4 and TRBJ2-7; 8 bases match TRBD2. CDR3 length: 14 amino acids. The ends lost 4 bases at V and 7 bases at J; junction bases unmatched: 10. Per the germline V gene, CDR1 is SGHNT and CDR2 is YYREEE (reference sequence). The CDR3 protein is CASSPERPSGEQYF. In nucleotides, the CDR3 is TGTGCCAGCAGCCCAGAACGACCTAGCGGGGAGCAGTACTTC.

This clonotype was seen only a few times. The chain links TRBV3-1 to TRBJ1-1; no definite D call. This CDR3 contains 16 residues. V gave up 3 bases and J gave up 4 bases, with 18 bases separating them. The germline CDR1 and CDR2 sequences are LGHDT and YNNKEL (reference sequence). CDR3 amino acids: CASSQPRASLSTEAFF. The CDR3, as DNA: TGTGCCAGCAGCCAGCCCCGCGCGAGTCTGAGCACTGAAGCTTTCTTT. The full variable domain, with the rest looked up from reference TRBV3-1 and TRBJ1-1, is DTAVSQTPKYLVTQMGNDKSIKCEQNLGHDTMYWYKQDSKKFLKIMFSYNNKELIINETVPNRFSPKSPDKAHLNLHINSLELGDSAVYFCASSQPRASLSTEAFFGQGTRLTVV.

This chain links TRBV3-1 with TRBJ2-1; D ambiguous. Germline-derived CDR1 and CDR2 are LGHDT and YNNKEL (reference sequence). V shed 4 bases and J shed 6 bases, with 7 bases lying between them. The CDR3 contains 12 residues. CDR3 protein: CASSPVANEQFF. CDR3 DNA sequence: TGTGCCAGCAGCCCAGTGGCCAATGAGCAGTTCTTC.

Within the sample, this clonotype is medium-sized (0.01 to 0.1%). This chain's CDR3 is CASSQDHRARPNYGYTF. Written as DNA, the CDR3 is TGCGCCAGCAGCCAAGATCACAGGGCGAGGCCTAACTATGGCTACACCTTC. The chain uses TRBV4-3 and TRBJ1-2, with a tentative D call TRBD1 (6 bases). V lost 0 bases and J lost 0, with 14 bases in between. This CDR3 comprises 17 residues. Germline lookup yields CDR1 LGHNA and CDR2 YSLEER.